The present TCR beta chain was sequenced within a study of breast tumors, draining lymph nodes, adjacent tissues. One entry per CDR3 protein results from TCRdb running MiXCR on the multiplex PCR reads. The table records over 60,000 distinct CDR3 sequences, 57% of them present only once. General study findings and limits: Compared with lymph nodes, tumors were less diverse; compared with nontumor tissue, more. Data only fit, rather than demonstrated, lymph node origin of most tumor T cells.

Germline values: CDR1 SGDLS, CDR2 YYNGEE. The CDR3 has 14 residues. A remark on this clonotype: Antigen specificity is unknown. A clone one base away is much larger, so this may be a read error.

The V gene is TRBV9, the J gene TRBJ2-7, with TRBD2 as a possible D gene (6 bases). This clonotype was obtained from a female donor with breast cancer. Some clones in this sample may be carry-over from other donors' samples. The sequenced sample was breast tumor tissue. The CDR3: CASSAVGGAYEQSF. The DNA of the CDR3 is TGTGCCAGCAGCGCGGTCGGGGGAGCCTACGAGCAGTCCTTC.